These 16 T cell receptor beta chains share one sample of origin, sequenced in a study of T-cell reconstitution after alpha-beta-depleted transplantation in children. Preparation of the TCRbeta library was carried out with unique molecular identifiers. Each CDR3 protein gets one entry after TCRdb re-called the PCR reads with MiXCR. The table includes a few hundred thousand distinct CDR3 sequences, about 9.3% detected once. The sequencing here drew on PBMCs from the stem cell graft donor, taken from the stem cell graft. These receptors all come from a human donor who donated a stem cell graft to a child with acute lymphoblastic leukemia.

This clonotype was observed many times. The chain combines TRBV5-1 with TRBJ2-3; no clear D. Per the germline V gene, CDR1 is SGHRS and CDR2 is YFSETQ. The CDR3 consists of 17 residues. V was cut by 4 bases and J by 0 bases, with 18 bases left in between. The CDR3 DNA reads TGCGCCAGCAGCCCCCCAATTATGGACGTCAGCACAGATACGCAGTATTTT. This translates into CASSPPIMDVSTDTQYF. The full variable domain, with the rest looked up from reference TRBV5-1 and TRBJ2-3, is KAGVTQTPRYLIKTRGQQVTLSCSPISGHRSVSWYQQTPGQGLQFLFEYFSETQRNKGNFPGRFSGRQFSNSRSEMNVSTLELGDSALYLCASSPPIMDVSTDTQYFGPGTRLTVL.

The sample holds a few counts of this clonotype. Written as DNA, the CDR3 is TGTGCCTGGACTGAACCTATCTATGGCTACACCTTC. Protein product: CAWTEPIYGYTF. V usage is TRBV30 and J usage is TRBJ1-2; D ambiguous. This CDR3 has 12 residues. Between the trimmed V and J ends, which lost 4 bases and 4 bases, there was a span of 10 bases. Germline loops: CDR1 GTSNPN, CDR2 SVGIG (reference sequence).

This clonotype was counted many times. The CDR3 sequence is CASRRREGENNEQFF. CDR3 in DNA: TGTGCCAGCAGGCGGCGGGAAGGGGAGAACAATGAGCAGTTCTTC. The rearrangement links TRBV6-2 or TRBV6-3 to TRBJ2-1, with TRBD2 as a possible D gene (6 bases). The V and J ends lost 6 bases and 5 bases respectively, with 17 bases between them. The CDR3 is 15 amino acids. Per germline, CDR1 MNHEY and CDR2 SVGEGT.

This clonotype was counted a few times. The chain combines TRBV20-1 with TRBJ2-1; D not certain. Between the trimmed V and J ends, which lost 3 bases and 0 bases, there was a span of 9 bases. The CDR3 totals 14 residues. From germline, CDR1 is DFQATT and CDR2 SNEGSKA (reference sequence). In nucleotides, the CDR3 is TGCAGTGCTAGTCAAACCCTCTCCTACAATGAGCAGTTCTTC. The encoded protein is CSASQTLSYNEQFF.

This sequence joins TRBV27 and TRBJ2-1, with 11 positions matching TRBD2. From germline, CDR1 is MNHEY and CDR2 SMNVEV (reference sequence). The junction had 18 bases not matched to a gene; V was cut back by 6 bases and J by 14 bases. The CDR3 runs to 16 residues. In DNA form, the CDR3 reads TGTGCCAGCAGCCCCCGCGGGACTAGCGGTACGAGAAGTAAGTTCTTC. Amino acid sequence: CASSPRGTSGTRSKFF.

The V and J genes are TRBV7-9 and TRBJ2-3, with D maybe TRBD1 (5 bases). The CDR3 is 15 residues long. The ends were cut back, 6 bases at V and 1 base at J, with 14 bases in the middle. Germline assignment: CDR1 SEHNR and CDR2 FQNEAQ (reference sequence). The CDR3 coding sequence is TGTGCCAGCAGTCTCCTGGGGCGCCGCACAGATACGCAGTATTTT. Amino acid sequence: CASSLLGRRTDTQYF. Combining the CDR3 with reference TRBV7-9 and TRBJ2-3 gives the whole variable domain DTGVSQNPRHKITKRGQNVTFRCDPISEHNRLYWYRQTLGQGPEFLTYFQNEAQLEKSRLLSDRFSAERPKGSFSTLEIQRTEQGDSAMYLCASSLLGRRTDTQYFGPGTRLTVL.

This CDR3 is CSAKRGNSNQPQHF. CDR3 bases: TGCAGTGCGAAACGTGGGAATAGCAATCAGCCCCAGCATTTT. The V call is TRBV20-1, the J call TRBJ1-5; D not resolved. The CDR3 totals 14 residues. V was trimmed by 6 bases and J by 0 bases, leaving 12 bases between them. The germline CDR1 and CDR2 sequences are DFQATT and SNEGSKA (reference sequence).

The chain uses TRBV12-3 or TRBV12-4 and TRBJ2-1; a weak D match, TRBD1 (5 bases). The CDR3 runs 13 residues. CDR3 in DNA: TGTGCTTCTGGGCAGGGCCCCTACAATGAGCAGTTCTTC. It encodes CASGQGPYNEQFF.

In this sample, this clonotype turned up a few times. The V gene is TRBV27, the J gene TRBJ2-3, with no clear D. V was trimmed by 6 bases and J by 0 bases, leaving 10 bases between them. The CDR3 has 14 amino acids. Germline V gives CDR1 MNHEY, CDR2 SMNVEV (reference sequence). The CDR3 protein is CASRVFGSTDTQYF. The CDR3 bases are TGTGCCAGCAGGGTATTTGGGAGCACAGATACGCAGTATTTT.

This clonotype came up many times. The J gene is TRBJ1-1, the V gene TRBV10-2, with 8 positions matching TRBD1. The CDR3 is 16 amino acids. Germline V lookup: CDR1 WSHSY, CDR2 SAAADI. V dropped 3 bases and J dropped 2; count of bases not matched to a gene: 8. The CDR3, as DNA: TGCGCCAGCAGTGATCGTACGGACAGGGTTAACACTGAAGCTTTCTTT. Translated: CASSDRTDRVNTEAFF.

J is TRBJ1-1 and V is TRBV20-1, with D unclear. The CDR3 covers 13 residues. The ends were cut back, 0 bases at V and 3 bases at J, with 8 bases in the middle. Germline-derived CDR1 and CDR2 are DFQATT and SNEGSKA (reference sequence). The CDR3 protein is CSARDGGHTEAFF. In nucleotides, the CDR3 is TGCAGTGCTAGAGATGGAGGGCACACTGAAGCTTTCTTT.

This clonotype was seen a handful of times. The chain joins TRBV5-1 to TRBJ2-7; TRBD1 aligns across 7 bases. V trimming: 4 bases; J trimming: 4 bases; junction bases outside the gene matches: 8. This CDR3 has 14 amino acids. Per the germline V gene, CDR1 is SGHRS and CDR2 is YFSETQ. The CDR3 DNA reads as TGCGCCAGCAGCCACCGGGACAGACCGTACGAGCAGTACTTC. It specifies CASSHRDRPYEQYF.

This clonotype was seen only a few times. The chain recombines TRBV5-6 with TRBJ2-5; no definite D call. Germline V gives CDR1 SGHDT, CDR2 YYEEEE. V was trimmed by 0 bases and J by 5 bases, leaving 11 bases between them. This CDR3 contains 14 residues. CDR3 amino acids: CASSLAGPRETQYF. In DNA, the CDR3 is TGTGCCAGCAGCTTGGCCGGGCCCCGGGAGACCCAGTACTTC.

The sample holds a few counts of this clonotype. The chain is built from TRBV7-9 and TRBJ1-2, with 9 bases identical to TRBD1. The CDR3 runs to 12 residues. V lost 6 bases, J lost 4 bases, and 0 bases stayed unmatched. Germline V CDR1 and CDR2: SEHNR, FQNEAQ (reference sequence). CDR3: CASRDRGYGYTF. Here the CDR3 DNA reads TGTGCCAGCAGGGACAGGGGCTATGGCTACACCTTC.

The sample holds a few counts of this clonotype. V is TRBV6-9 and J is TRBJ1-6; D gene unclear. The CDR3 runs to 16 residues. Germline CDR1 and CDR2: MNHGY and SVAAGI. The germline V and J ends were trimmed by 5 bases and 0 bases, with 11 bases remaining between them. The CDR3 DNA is TGTGCCAGCAGTCCCCCCAAGAGCTCCTATAATTCACCCCTCCACTTT. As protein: CASSPPKSSYNSPLHF.

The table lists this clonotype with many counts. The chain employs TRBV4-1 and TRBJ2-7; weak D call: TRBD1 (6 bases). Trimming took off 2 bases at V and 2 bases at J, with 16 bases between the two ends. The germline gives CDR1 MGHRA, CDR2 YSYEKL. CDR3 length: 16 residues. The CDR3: CASSQNRGTSTYEQYF. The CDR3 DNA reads TGCGCCAGCAGCCAAAACCGTGGGACATCCACCTACGAGCAGTACTTC.